These 6 T cell receptor beta chains were all obtained from the same sample, sequenced in a study of OX40 agonist ivuxolimab in advanced cancers. Profiling relied on immunoSEQ multiplex PCR, and the TCRdb table lists in-frame clones only, not all of them. The sample lists roughly 64,000 clones, around 80% seen once, with approximately 2% in the top ten. The source material was CD4+ or CD8+ T cells sorted from blood, sampled in a trial of the OX40 agonist ivuxolimab. The receptors come from an adult with an advanced solid tumor such as melanoma, head and neck, liver or kidney cancer.

The chain employs TRBV5-1 and TRBJ1-3; no definite D call. Germline V gene data show CDR1 as SGHRS and CDR2 as YFSETQ. The CDR3 consists of 15 residues. Between the trimmed V and J ends, which lost 1 base and 0 bases, there was a span of 8 bases. CDR3 sequence: CASSLFSGSGNTIYF. In DNA form, the CDR3 reads TGCGCCAGCAGCTTGTTTTCCGGCTCTGGAAACACCATATATTTT.

V is TRBV11-3 and J is TRBJ2-5, with 10 bases that match TRBD2. Germline CDR1 and CDR2: SGHNT and YENEEA. J lost 5 bases, V lost 11 bases, and 14 bases had no gene match. The CDR3 covers 15 residues. Here the CDR3 DNA reads TGTGCCTCGTCAAGGGATAGCGGGAGGAGGGAGACCCAGTACTTC. It translates to CASSRDSGRRETQYF.

The rearrangement links TRBV9 to TRBJ2-2; TRBD2 matches at 7 bases. The CDR3 runs 19 residues. CDR1 is SGDLS and CDR2 is YYNGEE in the germline V gene. The V and J ends lost 6 bases and 8 bases, in that order; junction bases with no gene match: 25. This CDR3 is CASTRGDLSSGTLSGELFF. As DNA, the CDR3 is TGTGCCAGCACCCGCGGGGACTTAAGCAGCGGGACCTTGTCTGGGGAGCTGTTTTTT.

J is TRBJ1-4 and V is TRBV28; D possibly corresponds to TRBD1 (6 bases). Per germline, CDR1 MDHEN and CDR2 SYDVKM. V was trimmed by 8 bases and J by 6 bases, leaving 19 bases between them. The CDR3 spans 15 residues. The CDR3 region is CASRHLLTGHEKLFF. In DNA form, the CDR3 reads TGTGCCAGCCGACACCTACTCACAGGGCATGAAAAACTGTTTTTT.

V and J are TRBV27 and TRBJ1-6, with TRBD1 as a possible D gene (5 bases). Per germline, CDR1 MNHEY and CDR2 SMNVEV (reference sequence). This CDR3 is built from 14 residues. The V gene lost 5 bases and the J gene lost 3 bases, with 8 bases spanning the gap. CDR3 region: CASSPGLYNSPLHF. CDR3 nucleotide sequence: TGTGCCAGCAGTCCGGGACTCTATAATTCACCCCTCCACTTT.

This chain links TRBV29-1 with TRBJ2-5; 9 bases agree with TRBD2. After removal of 5 bases from V and 3 bases from J, the junction contained 10 bases not matched to a gene. Germline loops: CDR1 SQVTM, CDR2 ANQGSEA. The CDR3 extends over 15 amino acids. CDR3 in DNA: TGCAGCGTTTTTCGGGCGGCTAGCGGGGAAGAGACCCAGTACTTC. The encoded protein is CSVFRAASGEETQYF.